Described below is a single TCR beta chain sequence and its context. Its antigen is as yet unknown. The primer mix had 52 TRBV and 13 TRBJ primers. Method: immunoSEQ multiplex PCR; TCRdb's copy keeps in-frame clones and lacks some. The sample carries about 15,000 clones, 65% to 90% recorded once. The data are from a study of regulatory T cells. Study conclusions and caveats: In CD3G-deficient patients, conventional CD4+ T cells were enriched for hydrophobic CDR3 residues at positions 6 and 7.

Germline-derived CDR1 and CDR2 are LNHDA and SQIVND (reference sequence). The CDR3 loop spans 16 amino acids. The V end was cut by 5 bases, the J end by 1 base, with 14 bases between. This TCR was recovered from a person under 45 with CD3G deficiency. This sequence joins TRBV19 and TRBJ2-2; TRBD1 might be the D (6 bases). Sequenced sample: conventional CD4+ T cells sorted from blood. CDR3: CASSPHRVKNTGELFF. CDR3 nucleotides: TGTGCCAGTAGTCCCCACAGGGTGAAGAACACCGGGGAGCTGTTTTTT.